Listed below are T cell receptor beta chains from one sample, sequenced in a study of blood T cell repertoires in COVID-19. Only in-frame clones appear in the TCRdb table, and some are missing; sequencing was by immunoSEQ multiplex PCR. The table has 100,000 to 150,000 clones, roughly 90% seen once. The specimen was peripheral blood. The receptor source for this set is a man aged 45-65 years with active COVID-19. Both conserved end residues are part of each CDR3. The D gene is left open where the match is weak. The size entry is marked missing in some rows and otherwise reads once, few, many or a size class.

CDR3: CASSFQGQVGETQYF
DNA: TGTGCCAGCAGCTTCCAGGGACAAGTCGGAGAGACCCAGTACTTC
V: TRBV7-9
J: TRBJ2-5
D: NA
size: NA

CDR3: CASSLGGTGGSDTQYF
DNA: TGCGCCAGCAGCTTGGGAGGGACAGGGGGCTCAGATACGCAGTATTTT
V: TRBV5-1
J: TRBJ2-3
D: TRBD1
size: NA

CDR3: CASSFEISNYGYTF
DNA: TGTGCCAGCAGTTTCGAGATTTCTAACTATGGCTACACCTTC
V: TRBV6-5
J: TRBJ1-2
D: NA
size: NA

CDR3: CAISDPVGLAGTETQYF
DNA: TGTGCCATCAGTGATCCGGTTGGACTAGCGGGGACAGAGACCCAGTACTTC
V: TRBV10-3
J: TRBJ2-5
D: TRBD2
size: NA

CDR3: CASSIGRGFNQQYF
DNA: TGTGCCAGTAGTATAGGCAGGGGTTTCAACCAGCAGTACTTC
V: TRBV19
J: TRBJ2-7
D: NA
size: few

CDR3: CASSPASGSYNEQFF
DNA: TGTGCCAGCAGCCCGGCGAGCGGGAGTTACAATGAGCAGTTCTTC
V: TRBV5-4
J: TRBJ2-1
D: TRBD2
size: NA

CDR3: CSVTPGVRTEAFF
DNA: TGCAGCGTCACACCAGGGGTACGGACTGAAGCTTTCTTT
V: TRBV29-1
J: TRBJ1-1
D: NA
size: few

CDR3: CASSSLKRLAGYTQYF
DNA: TGTGCCAGCAGCTCCCTCAAGAGACTAGCGGGGTATACGCAGTATTTT
V: TRBV11-2
J: TRBJ2-3
D: TRBD2
size: NA

CDR3: CASSLGGGEKLFF
DNA: TGTGCCAGCAGCTTAGGTGGGGGGGAAAAACTGTTTTTT
V: TRBV11-2
J: TRBJ1-4
D: NA
size: NA

CDR3: CASSSRGGVNTGELFF
DNA: TGTGCCAGCAGCTCGCGGGGCGGGGTGAACACCGGGGAGCTGTTTTTT
V: TRBV9
J: TRBJ2-2
D: NA
size: NA

CDR3: CATSDISGNTQYF
DNA: TGTGCCACCAGTGATATATCCGGGAATACGCAGTATTTT
V: TRBV24-1
J: TRBJ2-3
D: NA
size: NA

CDR3: CASSGRTVTDTQYF
DNA: TGCGCCAGCAGTGGACGGACAGTCACAGATACGCAGTATTTT
V: TRBV10-2
J: TRBJ2-3
D: NA
size: NA

CDR3: CASSPGGQTDTQYF
DNA: TGTGCCAGCTCACCGGGGGGGCAGACAGATACGCAGTATTTT
V: TRBV18
J: TRBJ2-3
D: NA
size: NA

CDR3: CASSQGTGFTGELFF
DNA: TGTGCCAGCAGCCAAGGGACAGGGTTCACCGGGGAGCTGTTTTTT
V: TRBV5-5
J: TRBJ2-2
D: TRBD1
size: many

CDR3: CASSRVGADTQYF
DNA: TGCGCCAGCAGCCGCGTCGGGGCAGATACGCAGTATTTT
V: TRBV5-1
J: TRBJ2-3
D: NA
size: NA

CDR3: CASSVRPREPGANVLTF
DNA: TGTGCCAGCAGCGTAAGGCCCCGGGAACCTGGGGCCAACGTCCTGACTTTC
V: TRBV9
J: TRBJ2-6
D: NA
size: NA

CDR3: CASSRQGTYGYTF
DNA: TGTGCCAGCAGCAGACAGGGGACCTATGGCTACACCTTC
V: TRBV2
J: TRBJ1-2
D: TRBD1
size: NA

CDR3: CASSRLAGGHEQFF
DNA: TGCGCCAGCAGCCGACTAGCGGGAGGGCATGAGCAGTTCTTC
V: TRBV10-1
J: TRBJ2-1
D: TRBD2
size: NA

CDR3: CASATRYGGGYTF
DNA: TGTGCCAGCGCTACGCGATACGGAGGTGGCTACACCTTC
V: TRBV3-1/TRBV3-2
J: TRBJ1-2
D: NA
size: NA

CDR3: CASTISRGSNQPQHF
DNA: TGTGCCAGCACAATCAGTCGGGGGTCCAATCAGCCCCAGCATTTT
V: TRBV2
J: TRBJ1-5
D: NA
size: NA

CDR3: CASSPRTGVGYEQYF
DNA: TGTGCCAGCTCACCTAGGACAGGGGTAGGGTACGAGCAGTACTTC
V: TRBV18
J: TRBJ2-7
D: TRBD1
size: NA

CDR3: CASSSSGTRGVETQYF
DNA: TGCGCCAGCAGCTCATCCGGGACTAGAGGGGTGGAGACCCAGTACTTC
V: TRBV5-1
J: TRBJ2-5
D: TRBD2
size: NA

CDR3: CASSRGGAYGYTF
DNA: TGTGCCAGTTCTAGGGGAGGGGCCTATGGCTACACCTTC
V: TRBV12-3/TRBV12-4
J: TRBJ1-2
D: NA
size: NA

CDR3: CASSEFTSGVYNEQFF
DNA: TGTGCCAGCAGTGAATTTACTAGCGGAGTCTACAATGAGCAGTTCTTC
V: TRBV25-1
J: TRBJ2-1
D: TRBD2
size: once

CDR3: CSSGTGGLNTEAFF
DNA: TGCAGCTCTGGGACAGGAGGGCTGAACACTGAAGCTTTCTTT
V: TRBV29-1
J: TRBJ1-1
D: TRBD1
size: NA

CDR3: CASSLGQGYGYTF
DNA: TGTGCCAGCAGTTTAGGGCAGGGTTATGGCTACACCTTC
V: TRBV27
J: TRBJ1-2
D: NA
size: NA

CDR3: CASSLRASGNTIYF
DNA: TGTGCCAGTAGTTTGAGGGCCTCTGGAAACACCATATATTTT
V: TRBV19
J: TRBJ1-3
D: NA
size: NA

CDR3: CASSLDRAAGELFF
DNA: TGTGCCAGCAGCTTGGACAGGGCCGCCGGGGAGCTGTTTTTT
V: TRBV5-4
J: TRBJ2-2
D: NA
size: NA

CDR3: CASSPLKAGRHSPLHF
DNA: TGTGCCAGTAGTCCCCTTAAGGCAGGGAGGCATTCACCCCTCCACTTT
V: TRBV19
J: TRBJ1-6
D: NA
size: NA

CDR3: CASSPLQGTSGRTDEQFF
DNA: TGTGCCAGCTCACCACTTCAAGGGACTAGCGGGAGAACGGATGAGCAGTTCTTC
V: TRBV18
J: TRBJ2-1
D: TRBD2
size: once

CDR3: CASSQPSSRHEQFF
DNA: TGCGCCAGCAGCCAGCCTTCTAGCAGGCATGAGCAGTTCTTC
V: TRBV4-1
J: TRBJ2-1
D: NA
size: NA

CDR3: CASSKKGYRDSANYGYTF
DNA: TGTGCCAGCAGCAAAAAGGGATACCGGGACAGCGCTAACTATGGCTACACCTTC
V: TRBV21-1
J: TRBJ1-2
D: NA
size: NA

CDR3: CASTRGINTEAFF
DNA: TGTGCCAGCACCAGGGGAATTAACACTGAAGCTTTCTTT
V: TRBV9
J: TRBJ1-1
D: NA
size: NA

CDR3: CSVYPLGRQETQYF
DNA: TGCAGCGTCTACCCCTTGGGGAGGCAAGAGACCCAGTACTTC
V: TRBV29-1
J: TRBJ2-5
D: NA
size: NA

CDR3: CASSLVRGPRIVNQPQHF
DNA: TGTGCCAGCAGCTTGGTAAGGGGCCCTCGAATCGTCAATCAGCCCCAGCATTTT
V: TRBV5-8
J: TRBJ1-5
D: NA
size: NA

CDR3: CASSLAGTGLDGGIQYF
DNA: TGCGCCAGCAGCTTGGCCGGGACAGGGCTAGACGGGGGTATCCAGTACTTC
V: TRBV5-1
J: TRBJ2-5
D: TRBD1
size: NA

CDR3: CASSEGGPNEKLFF
DNA: TGTGCCAGCAGTGAAGGGGGGCCTAATGAAAAACTGTTTTTT
V: TRBV6-1
J: TRBJ1-4
D: NA
size: NA

CDR3: CAAGGLGNQPQHF
DNA: TGTGCCGCGGGAGGTCTTGGCAATCAGCCCCAGCATTTT
V: TRBV10-3
J: TRBJ1-5
D: NA
size: NA

CDR3: CASSSVAGGQDTQYF
DNA: TGTGCCAGCAGTTCGGTAGCGGGGGGGCAAGATACGCAGTATTTT
V: TRBV6-2/TRBV6-3
J: TRBJ2-3
D: TRBD2
size: NA

CDR3: CASSLGSTGYYEQYF
DNA: TGCGCCAGCAGCTTGGGTTCGACAGGCTACTACGAGCAGTACTTC
V: TRBV5-1
J: TRBJ2-7
D: NA
size: NA

CDR3: CASSQEVGVAFF
DNA: TGCGCCAGCAGCCAAGAGGTCGGGGTAGCTTTCTTT
V: TRBV4-1
J: TRBJ1-1
D: NA
size: NA

CDR3: CASSGDRGTYNSPLHF
DNA: TGTGCCAGCAGCGGCGACAGGGGAACTTATAATTCACCCCTCCACTTT
V: TRBV5-6
J: TRBJ1-6
D: TRBD1
size: NA

CDR3: CASSRNSGGASETQYF
DNA: TGCGCCAGCAGCCGCAATAGCGGGGGGGCCTCAGAGACCCAGTACTTC
V: TRBV4-1
J: TRBJ2-5
D: TRBD2
size: NA

CDR3: CASSLAGQGTEAFF
DNA: TGTGCCAGCAGCTTAGCGGGGCAGGGCACTGAAGCTTTCTTT
V: TRBV7-8
J: TRBJ1-1
D: NA
size: NA

CDR3: CASSYRPAGPEQFF
DNA: TGTGCCAGCAGTTACAGACCAGCGGGACCAGAGCAGTTCTTC
V: TRBV6-5
J: TRBJ2-1
D: TRBD2
size: NA

CDR3: CASSSPHIIGGYTF
DNA: TGTGCCAGCAGCTCACCCCACATCATCGGGGGCTACACCTTC
V: TRBV11-2
J: TRBJ1-2
D: NA
size: NA